The 14 T cell receptor beta chains listed next were all sequenced from one sample in a study of CD8+ T cells in alopecia areata (dated by TCRdb to 2017 to 2018). Library method: the immunoSEQ multiplex PCR assay. RNA was extracted from all samples and reverse transcribed into cDNA, which served as template for TCR sequencing. Sourced from immuneACCESS, this table was stored by TCRdb with only in-frame sequences that have V and J called. A share of the clones is absent; for the studies checked, an unresolved V gene accounts for under half, and the remainder has no known explanation. The sample yields around 270,000 clones; roughly 60% were counted once. The ten top clones hold under 2% of the sample. What the time point label conveys for this sample: less than 25 weeks on oral tofacitinib. The treatment or condition label, read with the paper, signifies: oral pan-JAK inhibitor, 5-10 mg twice daily.

The source was CD4+ T cells sorted from blood, collected at week 24, from a patient treated with tofacitinib. All receptors come from a human donor with alopecia areata.

The genes are TRBV7-2 and TRBJ2-3, with D unresolved. V lost 1 base and J 3 bases, leaving 5 bases between the germline ends. This CDR3 comprises 13 residues. Germline V gene lookup returns CDR1 SGHTA and CDR2 FQGNSA. The chain's CDR3 is CASSLGQTDTQYF. The CDR3 DNA sequence: TGTGCCAGCAGCTTAGGCCAGACAGATACGCAGTATTTT. The variable domain in full, with the rest retrieved from reference TRBV7-2 and TRBJ2-3, is GAGVSQSPSNKVTEKGKDVELRCDPISGHTALYWYRQSLGQGLEFLIYFQGNSAPDKSGLPSDRFSAERTGGSVSTLTIQRTQQEDSAVYLCASSLGQTDTQYFGPGTRLTVL.

The rearrangement joins TRBV10-3 to TRBJ2-7; TRBD1 matches 7 bases. The CDR3 length is 15 residues. Germline CDR1 and CDR2: ENHRY and SYGVKD. V shed 2 bases, J shed 0 bases, and the junction held 4 bases outside the gene matches. The CDR3 is CAISERQGGSYEQYF. The CDR3 nucleotides are TGTGCCATCAGTGAGAGACAGGGTGGCTCCTACGAGCAGTACTTC.

There are a few counts of this clone. The rearrangement links TRBV7-9 to TRBJ2-7, with TRBD2 as a possible D gene (5 bases). V was clipped by 10 bases and J by 2 bases, with 9 bases between them. Germline V gives CDR1 SEHNR, CDR2 FQNEAQ (reference sequence). CDR3 size: 11 residues. The CDR3 nucleotides read TGTGCCAAAAACGGGACCTACGAGCAGTACTTC. Its translation: CAKNGTYEQYF.

This clone was counted once. The chain joins TRBV6-6 to TRBJ2-2; D is uncertain. Germline V gene data show CDR1 as MNHNY and CDR2 as SVGAGI (reference sequence). V was pared by 7 bases and J by 6 bases, with 9 bases between. CDR3 length: 12 amino acids. As DNA, the CDR3 is TGTGCCAGCAACCAAACGCCCGGGGAGCTGTTTTTT. Translation: CASNQTPGELFF.

This rearrangement joins TRBV29-1 to TRBJ1-6, with TRBD1 matching over 12 bases. The J segment lost 6 bases and the V segment lost 6 bases, leaving 6 bases of the junction unmatched. Per germline, CDR1 SQVTM and CDR2 ANQGSEA. CDR3 length equals 15 residues. The CDR3 nucleotides are TGCAGCGTCTCGGGACAGGGGGCAGGTAATTCACCCCTCCACTTT. Encoded protein: CSVSGQGAGNSPLHF. Supplemented by reference TRBV29-1 and TRBJ1-6, the full variable domain reads SAVISQKPSRDICQRGTSLTIQCQVDSQVTMMFWYRQQPGQSLTLIATANQGSEATYESGFVIDKFPISRPNLTFSTLTVSNMSPEDSSIYLCSVSGQGAGNSPLHFGNGTRLTVT.

The rearrangement uses TRBV15 and TRBJ1-2, with 8 bases that match TRBD1. The V and J ends lost 6 bases and 14 bases, in that order; junction bases with no gene match: 20. This CDR3 contains 15 residues. CDR1 and CDR2 from the germline V gene are LNHNV and YYDKDF (reference sequence). The CDR3 nucleotides read TGTGCCACCAGAGGTGGGTTAGGCACAGGGGGGACTACAACCTTC. It translates to CATRGGLGTGGTTTF.

This sequence joins TRBV6-6 and TRBJ2-7, with 9 bases that match TRBD1. Germline V lookup: CDR1 MNHNY, CDR2 SVGAGI (reference sequence). The CDR3 runs to 15 residues. Germline trimming cut 2 bases from V and 4 bases from J; bases unmatched to any gene: 6. CDR3 amino acids: CASSYGGTGRYEQYF. Written as DNA, the CDR3 is TGTGCCAGCAGTTACGGGGGGACAGGGAGGTACGAGCAGTACTTC.

This clone was seen a few times. V usage is TRBV29-1 and J usage is TRBJ1-4, with D hard to call. This CDR3 has 12 residues. Germline-derived CDR1 and CDR2 are SQVTM and ANQGSEA. CDR3 amino acids: CSARNEGEKLFF. The CDR3 DNA sequence: TGCAGTGCCCGGAATGAAGGTGAAAAACTGTTTTTT.

A few counts support this clone. This chain links TRBV2 with TRBJ2-3, with 8 bases fitting TRBD2. The J segment lost 7 bases and the V segment lost 5 bases, leaving 11 bases of the junction unmatched. CDR3 size: 15 residues. CDR1 is SNHLY and CDR2 is FYNNEI in the germline V gene. The CDR3 DNA reads TGTGCCAGCAGTCCCCCCTCGGGGGGGCCAAATACGCAGTATTTT. Its translation: CASSPPSGGPNTQYF.

V usage is TRBV7-9 and J usage is TRBJ1-2; D might be TRBD1 (5 bases). The CDR3 is 16 amino acids. V lost 0 bases and J lost 8, with 19 bases in between. Germline CDR1 is SEHNR and CDR2 is FQNEAQ (reference sequence). CDR3: CASSLARDSPRGGYTF. The CDR3 bases are TGTGCCAGCAGCTTAGCCAGGGACTCACCGAGAGGAGGCTACACCTTC.

This CDR3 is CAWSAPLGLGGYTF. The CDR3 DNA is TGTGCCTGGAGTGCCCCTCTCGGTCTAGGTGGCTACACCTTC. This sequence joins TRBV30 and TRBJ1-2, with no clear D. V gave up 1 base and J gave up 7 bases, with 16 bases separating them. This CDR3 comprises 14 residues. The V gene's germline CDR1 is GTSNPN and CDR2 SVGIG (reference sequence).

This clone was observed once. The chain combines TRBV7-8 with TRBJ2-7, with no clear D. From germline, CDR1 is SGHVS and CDR2 FQNEAQ. Trimming left V 2 bases short and J 4 bases short, with 6 bases between. The CDR3 is 12 residues long. The CDR3 coding sequence is TGTGCCAGCAGCTTAATTGGATACGAGCAGTACTTC. Protein product: CASSLIGYEQYF. The whole variable domain, remainder taken from reference TRBV7-8 and TRBJ2-7, is GAGVSQSPRYKVAKRGQDVALRCDPISGHVSLFWYQQALGQGPEFLTYFQNEAQLDKSGLPSDRFFAERPEGSVSTLKIQRTQQEDSAVYLCASSLIGYEQYFGPGTRLTVT.

This clone appeared a few times. This rearrangement joins TRBV29-1 to TRBJ2-5, with 7 bases fitting TRBD1. V dropped 7 bases and J dropped 2; count of bases not matched to a gene: 4. The CDR3 runs to 12 residues. From germline, CDR1 is SQVTM and CDR2 ANQGSEA. CDR3 loop: CSERTGQETQYF. In DNA form, the CDR3 reads TGCAGCGAGCGGACAGGACAAGAGACCCAGTACTTC.

This clone was seen a few times. This chain links TRBV6-5 with TRBJ1-5; perhaps TRBD1 as D (6 bases). The CDR3 has 15 amino acids. The germline gives CDR1 MNHEY, CDR2 SVGAGI. Trimming removed 0 bases from V and 5 bases from J, with 11 bases in between. As DNA, the CDR3 is TGTGCCAGCAGTTACTCGGGGAAGGGGGATCAGCCCCAGCATTTT. Amino acid sequence: CASSYSGKGDQPQHF.